This T cell receptor (beta chain) was sequenced for a study of blood T cell repertoires in COVID-19. At the level of the study: Acute and convalescent COVID-19 specimens originated in the United States, Italy and Spain. PBMCs, B-cell-depleted T cells, or T cells were the source of the cDNA or gDNA that made up the material.

Seattle-derived patients entered the study during active infection and were followed longitudinally. As handled by the study authors: Amplification of reference gene primers provided the estimated nucleated cell counts. Sequenced by immunoSEQ multiplex PCR; TCRdb stores in-frame clones only, minus some. V, J and clone size are taken as reported in that table, and D and trimming were inferred from the DNA itself. This repertoire shows tens of thousands of clones, about four fifths found once; its top ten account for 15% to 25%. The ends were cut back, 0 bases at V and 0 bases at J, with 7 bases in the middle. CDR3 size: 15 residues. Germline values: CDR1 SGHKS, CDR2 YYEKEE (reference sequence).

The chain has TRBV5-5 and TRBJ1-5; D remains unclear. The clonotype comes from a man in his thirties or forties with COVID-19, enrolled during active disease. The sequenced sample was peripheral blood. The CDR3 nucleotides are TGTGCCAGCAGCTTGGACCCCTATAGCAATCAGCCCCAGCATTTT. Its protein is CASSLDPYSNQPQHF. Using reference TRBV5-5 and TRBJ1-5 for the parts outside the CDR3, the full variable domain is DAGVTQSPTHLIKTRGQQVTLRCSPISGHKSVSWYQQVLGQGPQFIFQYYEKEERGRGNFPDRFSARQFPNYSSELNVNALLLGDSALYLCASSLDPYSNQPQHFGDGTRLSIL.